This is a list of T cell receptor beta chains from one sample in a study of blood T cell repertoires in COVID-19. Data came from immunoSEQ multiplex PCR; TCRdb stores just in-frame clones and leaves some out. The sample holds 250,000 to 400,000 clones, 85% seen once. Input material: PBMCs or T cells enriched from blood (not recorded which). These receptor sequences come from a woman aged 30 to 39 who had been exposed to COVID-19. CDR3s include the opening cysteine and the closing phenylalanine or tryptophan. Each record gives: clone size, V gene, D gene, J gene, CDR3 DNA, CDR3 protein. D genes are given only for firm matches. The listing skips clone size in some rows; elsewhere it reads once, few, many or a size class.

>.|TRBV2|TRBD2|TRBJ2-5
TGTGCCAGCCTATCGAGCGGGGGGAAGGAGACCCAGTACTTC
CASLSSGGKETQYF
>.|TRBV30|TRBD1|TRBJ1-5
TGTGCCTGGAACAACCGGGACAGACGTGTTAATCAGCCCCAGCATTTT
CAWNNRDRRVNQPQHF
>.|TRBV4-3|TRBD2|TRBJ2-5
TGCGCCAGCAGCCAAGAACAATCCCGCGGGGGCCAAGAGACCCAGTACTTC
CASSQEQSRGGQETQYF
>once|TRBV2|TRBD1|TRBJ1-2
TGTGCCAGCACCGATACAGGGGACTATGGCTACACCTTC
CASTDTGDYGYTF
>.|TRBV6-2/TRBV6-3|.|TRBJ1-6
TGTGCCAGCAGTTATCGGAGCTCCTATAATTCACCCCTCCACTTT
CASSYRSSYNSPLHF
>.|TRBV7-6|.|TRBJ2-3
TGTGCCAGCAGCTTAGTGACATCCACAGATACGCAGTATTTT
CASSLVTSTDTQYF
>.|TRBV28|.|TRBJ1-2
TGTGCCAGCAGATCAGGGGAGGGGTATGGCTACACCTTC
CASRSGEGYGYTF
>once|TRBV5-6|.|TRBJ2-5
TGTGCCAGCAGCCCTCTCGACAGAGTGGGAGAGACCCAGTACTTC
CASSPLDRVGETQYF
>.|TRBV2|.|TRBJ1-4
TGTGCCAGCAGCAGACCCTATAACAGGGTGGAAGGAAAACTGTTTTTT
CASSRPYNRVEGKLFF
>.|TRBV28|TRBD1|TRBJ2-7
TGTGCCAGTCTCGGACAGGGCTACGAGCAGTACTTC
CASLGQGYEQYF
>few|TRBV28|TRBD1|TRBJ1-4
TGTGCCAGCAGTTTCGGAACAGGGGGAGGGGTACTGTTTTTT
CASSFGTGGGVLFF
>once|TRBV7-9|TRBD2|TRBJ2-1
TGTGCCAGCAGCTTAGAGATTGGCGGGAGTTATAACAATGAGCAGTTCTTC
CASSLEIGGSYNNEQFF
>.|TRBV6-5|TRBD1|TRBJ2-2
TGTGCCAGCAGTTACGACAGGGCTGACACCGGGGAGCTGTTTTTT
CASSYDRADTGELFF
>.|TRBV6-5|TRBD1|TRBJ2-7
TGTGCCAGCAACCGACAGGGGGTAGGGTACGAGCAGTACTTC
CASNRQGVGYEQYF
>.|TRBV27|TRBD1|TRBJ2-7
TGTGCCAGCGGATTTTGGGACAGAACCTACGAGCAGTACTTC
CASGFWDRTYEQYF
>.|TRBV7-9|.|TRBJ1-2
TGTGCCAGCAGGTTGCGGCAGGCTGGAAACTATGGCTACACCTTC
CASRLRQAGNYGYTF
>.|TRBV2|TRBD1|TRBJ2-6
TGTGCCAGCAGGGAGACAGGGACTGGGGCCAACGTCCTGACTTTC
CASRETGTGANVLTF
>.|TRBV5-1|.|TRBJ1-6
TGCGCCAGCAGCTTGGTTGGCAGCTATAATTCACCCCTCCACTTT
CASSLVGSYNSPLHF
>.|TRBV27|.|TRBJ1-3
TGTGCCAGCAGTTGGGGGGGGCCTGGAAACACCATATATTTT
CASSWGGPGNTIYF
>.|TRBV16|.|TRBJ1-2
TGTGCCAGCAGCCAAGGCAGTAACTATGGCTACACCTTC
CASSQGSNYGYTF
>many|TRBV28|.|TRBJ2-4
TGTGCCAGCAGTTTACAGGGACAGCCGGGAGACAAAAACATTCAGTACTTC
CASSLQGQPGDKNIQYF
>.|TRBV10-3|TRBD1|TRBJ1-3
TGTGCCACCGGCGAAGGACAGGTTAACACCATATATTTT
CATGEGQVNTIYF
>.|TRBV19|TRBD1|TRBJ2-6
TGTGCCAGTAGTAACTCACAGGGGGCTGGGGCCAACGTCCTGACTTTC
CASSNSQGAGANVLTF
>.|TRBV11-3|TRBD1|TRBJ1-3
TGTGCCAGCAGCCCCGGGACAGGGAAAGGAAACACCATATATTTT
CASSPGTGKGNTIYF